This T cell receptor (beta chain) appears in the sequencing data of a study of blood T cell repertoires in COVID-19. Donors were grouped by their self-reported clinical history. This CDR3 region has 14 residues. CDR1 and CDR2 from the germline V gene are SGDLS and YYNGEE. V shed 4 bases and J shed 0 bases, with 10 bases lying between them. Clones were sequenced by immunoSEQ multiplex PCR, and TCRdb holds only the in-frame ones, with some missing. The data show approximately 130,000 clones, with less than 90% seen just once and 18% held by the top ten. The chain links TRBV9 to TRBJ1-1; D perhaps matches TRBD1 (6 bases). Specimen: PBMCs or T cells enriched from blood (not recorded which). This TCR came from a man aged 30 to 39 who had recovered from COVID-19. CDR3 sequence: CASSSAGVNTEAFF. The DNA of the CDR3 is TGTGCCAGCAGCTCGGCAGGGGTGAACACTGAAGCTTTCTTT.